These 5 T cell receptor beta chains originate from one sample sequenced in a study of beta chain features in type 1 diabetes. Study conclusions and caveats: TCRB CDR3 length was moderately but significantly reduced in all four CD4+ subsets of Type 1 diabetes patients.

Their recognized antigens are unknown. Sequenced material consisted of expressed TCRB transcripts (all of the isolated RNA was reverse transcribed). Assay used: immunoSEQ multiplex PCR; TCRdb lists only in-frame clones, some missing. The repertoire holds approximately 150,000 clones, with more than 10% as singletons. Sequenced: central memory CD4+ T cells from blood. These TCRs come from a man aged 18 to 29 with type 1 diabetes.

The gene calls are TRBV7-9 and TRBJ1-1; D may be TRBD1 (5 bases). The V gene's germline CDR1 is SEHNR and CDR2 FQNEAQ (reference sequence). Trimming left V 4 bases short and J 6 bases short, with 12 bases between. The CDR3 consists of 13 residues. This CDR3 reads CASSSQLGAEAFF. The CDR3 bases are TGTGCCAGCAGCTCCCAGCTGGGGGCTGAAGCTTTCTTT.

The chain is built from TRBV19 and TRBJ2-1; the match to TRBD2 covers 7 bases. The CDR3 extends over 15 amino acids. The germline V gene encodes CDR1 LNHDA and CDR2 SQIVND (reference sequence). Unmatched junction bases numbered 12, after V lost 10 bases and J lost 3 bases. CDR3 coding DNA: TGTGCCACACTCCGAGCGGGGAGGGGCTACAATGAGCAGTTCTTC. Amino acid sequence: CATLRAGRGYNEQFF.

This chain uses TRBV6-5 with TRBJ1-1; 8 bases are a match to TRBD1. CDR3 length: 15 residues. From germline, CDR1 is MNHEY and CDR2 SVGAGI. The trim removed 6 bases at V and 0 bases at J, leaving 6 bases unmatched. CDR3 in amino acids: CASSRTGQMNTEAFF. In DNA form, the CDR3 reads TGTGCCAGCAGCCGGACAGGGCAGATGAACACTGAAGCTTTCTTT.

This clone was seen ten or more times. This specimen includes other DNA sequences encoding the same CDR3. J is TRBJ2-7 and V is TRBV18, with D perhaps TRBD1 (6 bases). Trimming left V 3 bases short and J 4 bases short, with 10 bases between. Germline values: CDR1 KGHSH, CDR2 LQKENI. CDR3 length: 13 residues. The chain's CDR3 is CASSPDSLYEQYF. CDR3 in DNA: TGTGCCAGCTCACCGGACAGTTTATACGAGCAGTACTTC.

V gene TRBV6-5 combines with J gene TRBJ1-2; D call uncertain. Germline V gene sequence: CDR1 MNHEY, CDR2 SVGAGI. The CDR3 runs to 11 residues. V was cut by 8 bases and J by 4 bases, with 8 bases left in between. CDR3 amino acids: CASPWSYGYTF. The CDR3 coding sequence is TGTGCCAGCCCGTGGAGCTATGGCTACACCTTC.